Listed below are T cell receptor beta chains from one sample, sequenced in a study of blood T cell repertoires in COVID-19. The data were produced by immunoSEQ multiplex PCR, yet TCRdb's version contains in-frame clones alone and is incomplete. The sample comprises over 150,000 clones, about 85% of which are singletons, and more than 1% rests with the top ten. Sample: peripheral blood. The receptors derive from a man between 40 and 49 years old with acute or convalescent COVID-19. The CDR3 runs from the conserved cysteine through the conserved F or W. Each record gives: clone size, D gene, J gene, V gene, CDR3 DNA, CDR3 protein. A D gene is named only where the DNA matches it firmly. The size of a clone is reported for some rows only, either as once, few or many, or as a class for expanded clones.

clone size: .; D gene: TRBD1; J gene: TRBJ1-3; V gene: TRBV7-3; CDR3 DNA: TGTGCCAGCAGACGGACGGGACAGCAAAACACCATATATTTT; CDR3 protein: CASRRTGQQNTIYF
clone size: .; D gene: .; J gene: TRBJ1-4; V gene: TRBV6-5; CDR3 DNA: TGTGCCAGCAGTTATCAGAGGGTGGGAGCTGAAAAACTGTTTTTT; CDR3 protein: CASSYQRVGAEKLFF
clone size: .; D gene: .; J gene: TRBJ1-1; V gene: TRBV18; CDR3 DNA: TGTGCCAGCTCACGAGACACTGAAGCTTTCTTT; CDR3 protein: CASSRDTEAFF
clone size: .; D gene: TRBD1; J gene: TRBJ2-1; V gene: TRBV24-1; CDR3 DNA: TGTGCCACCAGTGATTCGGGACAGACCTACAATGAGCAGTTCTTC; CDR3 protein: CATSDSGQTYNEQFF
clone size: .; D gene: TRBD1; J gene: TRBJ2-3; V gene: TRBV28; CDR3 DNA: TGTGCCAGCAGTTTAGGCCCGGGACAGCTCCGAAACACAGATACGCAGTATTTT; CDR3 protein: CASSLGPGQLRNTDTQYF
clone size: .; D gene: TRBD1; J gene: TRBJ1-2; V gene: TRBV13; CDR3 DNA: TGTGCCAGCAGTTCGCGGAACGACAGGGCTTGGAGTGGCTACACCTTC; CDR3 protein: CASSSRNDRAWSGYTF
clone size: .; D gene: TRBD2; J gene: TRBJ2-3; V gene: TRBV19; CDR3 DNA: TGTGCCAGTAGTATAGAAAGCGGGGGGGCAAGGGATACGCAGTATTTT; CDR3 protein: CASSIESGGARDTQYF
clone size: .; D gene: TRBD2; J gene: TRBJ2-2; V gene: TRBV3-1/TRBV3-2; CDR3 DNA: TGTGCCAGCAGCGCATTTACTAGCGGCGGAAACACCGGGGAGCTGTTTTTT; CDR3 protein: CASSAFTSGGNTGELFF
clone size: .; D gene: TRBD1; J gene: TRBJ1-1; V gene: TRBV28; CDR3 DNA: TGTGCCAGCAGCTCCCCGGGACAGGGCTTTGAAGCTTTCTTT; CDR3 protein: CASSSPGQGFEAFF
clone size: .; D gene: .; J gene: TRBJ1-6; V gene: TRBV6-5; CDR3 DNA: TGTGCCAGCAGCCCCAGGGTGTCGGGACCCCTCCACTTT; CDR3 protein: CASSPRVSGPLHF
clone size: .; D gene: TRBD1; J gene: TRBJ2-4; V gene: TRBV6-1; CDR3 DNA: TGTGCCAGCAGTGGTGGGACAGGGGGCGCTGATGCCAAAAACATTCAGTACTTC; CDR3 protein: CASSGGTGGADAKNIQYF
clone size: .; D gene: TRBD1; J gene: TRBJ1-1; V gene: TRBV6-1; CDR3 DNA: TGTGCCAGCAGCTTATCAGGGGGCTCGGGGACTGAAGCTTTCTTT; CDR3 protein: CASSLSGGSGTEAFF
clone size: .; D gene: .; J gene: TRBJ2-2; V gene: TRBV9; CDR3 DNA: TGTGCCAGCAGCGTAGAAGGCGGGACAGCCGTGATGTTTTTT; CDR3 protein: CASSVEGGTAVMFF
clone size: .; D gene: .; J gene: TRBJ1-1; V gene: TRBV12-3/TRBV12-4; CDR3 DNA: TGTGCCAGCAGCATTCAGGGGAACACTGAAGCTTTCTTT; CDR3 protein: CASSIQGNTEAFF
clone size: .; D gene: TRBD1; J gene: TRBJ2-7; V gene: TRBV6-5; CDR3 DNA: TGTGCCAGCAGTTACTCCCAGGGGGCGCCTTGGCAGTACTTC; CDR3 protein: CASSYSQGAPWQYF
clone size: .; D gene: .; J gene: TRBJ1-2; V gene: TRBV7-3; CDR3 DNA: TGTGCCAGCAGCTGGTATGGACAGACCTCTAACTATGGCTACACCTTC; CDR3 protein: CASSWYGQTSNYGYTF
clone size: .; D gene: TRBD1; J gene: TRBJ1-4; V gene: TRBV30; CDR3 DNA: TGTGCCTGGACAGGGGGGAGCCGTGAAAAACTGTTTTTT; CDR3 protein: CAWTGGSREKLFF
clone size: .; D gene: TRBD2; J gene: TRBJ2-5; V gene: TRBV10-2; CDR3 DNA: TGCGCCAGCAGGACTAGCGGGGCACAAGAGACCCAGTACTTC; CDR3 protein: CASRTSGAQETQYF
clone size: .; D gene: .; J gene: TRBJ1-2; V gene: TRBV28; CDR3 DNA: TGTGCCAGCAGTTTGAGGGACTATGGCTACACCTTC; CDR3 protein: CASSLRDYGYTF
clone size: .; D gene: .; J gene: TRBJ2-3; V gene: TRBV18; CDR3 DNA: TGTGCCAGCTCACCCCCTAGCACAGATACGCAGTATTTT; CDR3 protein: CASSPPSTDTQYF
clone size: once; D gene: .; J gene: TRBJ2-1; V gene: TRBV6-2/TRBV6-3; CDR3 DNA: TGTGCCAGCAGTTACCCTCGTGGGGGCCAGTTCTTC; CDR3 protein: CASSYPRGGQFF
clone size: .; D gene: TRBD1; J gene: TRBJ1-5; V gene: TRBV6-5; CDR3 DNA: TGTGCCAGCAGTTATCAGGGACAGGGGACCCAGCATTTT; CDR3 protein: CASSYQGQGTQHF
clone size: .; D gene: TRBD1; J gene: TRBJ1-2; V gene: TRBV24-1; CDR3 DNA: TGTGCCACCAGTGATTTAGACAGGGGAGGAGGCTACACCTTC; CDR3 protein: CATSDLDRGGGYTF
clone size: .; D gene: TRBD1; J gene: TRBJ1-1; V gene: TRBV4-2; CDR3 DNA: TGTGCCAGCAGCCGGAACACAGGGGCGAACACTGAAGCTTTCTTT; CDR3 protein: CASSRNTGANTEAFF
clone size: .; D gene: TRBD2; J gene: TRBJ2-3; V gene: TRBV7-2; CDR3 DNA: TGTGCCAGCAGCTCCGGACTAGCGGGGATGGGAGATACGCAGTATTTT; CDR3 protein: CASSSGLAGMGDTQYF
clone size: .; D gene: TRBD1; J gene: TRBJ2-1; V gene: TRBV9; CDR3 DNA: TGTGCCAGCAGCGAAGGACAGGCTAGTAGCGATGAGCAGTTCTTC; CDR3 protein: CASSEGQASSDEQFF
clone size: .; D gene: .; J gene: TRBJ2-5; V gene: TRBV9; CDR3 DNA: TGTGCCAGCAGCGGGATCAAGGGGGAGACCCAGTACTTC; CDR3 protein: CASSGIKGETQYF
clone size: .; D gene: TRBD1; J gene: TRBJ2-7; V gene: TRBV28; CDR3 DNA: TGTGCCAGCAGTTCGTCCAGGGGGTTGGGCTACGAGCAGTACTTC; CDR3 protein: CASSSSRGLGYEQYF
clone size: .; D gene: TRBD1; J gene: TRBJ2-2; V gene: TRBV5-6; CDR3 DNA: TGTGCCAGCAGCAAGCGGGACAGGGGCGCTACCGGGGAGCTGTTTTTT; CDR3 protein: CASSKRDRGATGELFF
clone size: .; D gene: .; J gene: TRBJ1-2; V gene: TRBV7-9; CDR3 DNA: TGTGCCAGCAGCTTAGCGCATGGCGGCGGCTATGGCTACACCTTC; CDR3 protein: CASSLAHGGGYGYTF
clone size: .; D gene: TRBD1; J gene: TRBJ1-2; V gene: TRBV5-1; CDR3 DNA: TGCGCCAGCAAGACAGGGACACAAGCCTATGGCTACACCTTC; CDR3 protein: CASKTGTQAYGYTF
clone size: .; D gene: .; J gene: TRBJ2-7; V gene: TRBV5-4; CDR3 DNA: TGTGCCAGCAGCCTCGTTGGGGCTACCTACGAGCAGTACTTC; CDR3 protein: CASSLVGATYEQYF
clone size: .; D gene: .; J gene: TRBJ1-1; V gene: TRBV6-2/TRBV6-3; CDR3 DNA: TGTGCCAGCAGTACATACCGGGACACCGTAGGGGCTTTCTTT; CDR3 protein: CASSTYRDTVGAFF
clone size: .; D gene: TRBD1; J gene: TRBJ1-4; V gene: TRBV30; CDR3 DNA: TGTGCCTGGAGCGACCCGGGACAGGGATATGAAAAACTGTTTTTT; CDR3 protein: CAWSDPGQGYEKLFF
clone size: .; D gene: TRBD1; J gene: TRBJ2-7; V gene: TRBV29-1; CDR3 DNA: TGCAGCGCCCGACAGGGGAGCTCCTACGAGCAGTACTTC; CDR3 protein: CSARQGSSYEQYF
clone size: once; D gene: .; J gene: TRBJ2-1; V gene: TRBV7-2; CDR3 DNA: TGTGCCAGCAGCGTCGACTCCTTTTACAATGAGCAGTTCTTC; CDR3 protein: CASSVDSFYNEQFF
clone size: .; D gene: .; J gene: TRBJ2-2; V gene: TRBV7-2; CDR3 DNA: TGTGCCAGCAGCTTAACACTACAGGGCGGGGAGCTGTTTTTT; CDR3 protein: CASSLTLQGGELFF
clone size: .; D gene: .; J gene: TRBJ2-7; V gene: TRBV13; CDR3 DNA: TGTGCCAGCAGCTCCCCCCGTATGGACAGTGAACACTACGAGCAGTACTTC; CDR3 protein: CASSSPRMDSEHYEQYF
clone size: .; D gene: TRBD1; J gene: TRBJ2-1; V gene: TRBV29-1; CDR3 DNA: TGCAGCGCCCTCCCTGGGACAGGGGATGCCTACAATGAGCAGTTCTTC; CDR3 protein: CSALPGTGDAYNEQFF
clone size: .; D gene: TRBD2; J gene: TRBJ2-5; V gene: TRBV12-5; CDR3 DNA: TGTGCTAGTGCCCTGGGATTAGCGGGGGGTATCCAAGAGACCCAGTACTTC; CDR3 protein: CASALGLAGGIQETQYF
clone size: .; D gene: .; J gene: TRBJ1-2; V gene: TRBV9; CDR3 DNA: TGTGCCAGCAGCTCCCCCGGAAGGGGCTATGGCTACACCTTC; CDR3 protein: CASSSPGRGYGYTF
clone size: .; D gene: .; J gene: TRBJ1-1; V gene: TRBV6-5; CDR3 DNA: TGTGCCAGCAGCGGAGGATGGAGCACTGAAGCTTTCTTT; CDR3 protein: CASSGGWSTEAFF
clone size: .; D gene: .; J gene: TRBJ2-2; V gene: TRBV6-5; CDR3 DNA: TGTGCCTCCTCCTGGAGGCCAGACAACACCGGGGAGCTGTTTTTT; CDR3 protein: CASSWRPDNTGELFF
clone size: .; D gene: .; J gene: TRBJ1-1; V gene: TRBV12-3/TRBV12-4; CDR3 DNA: TGTGCCAGCAGGACTACGGGGATCACTGAAGCTTTCTTT; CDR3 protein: CASRTTGITEAFF
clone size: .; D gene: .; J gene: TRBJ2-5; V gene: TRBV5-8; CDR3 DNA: TGTGCCAGCAGCTTGGGGCAGGGCTACGAGACCCAGTACTTC; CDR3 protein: CASSLGQGYETQYF
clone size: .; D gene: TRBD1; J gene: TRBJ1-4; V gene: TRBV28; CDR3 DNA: TGTGCCAGCACCACCCCCGGGACAGGGGTCGAAAAACTGTTTTTT; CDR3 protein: CASTTPGTGVEKLFF
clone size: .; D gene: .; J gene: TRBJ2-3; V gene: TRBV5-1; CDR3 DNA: TGCGCCAGCAGCTGGGGGGTCATGGGGCCAGATACGCAGTATTTT; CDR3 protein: CASSWGVMGPDTQYF
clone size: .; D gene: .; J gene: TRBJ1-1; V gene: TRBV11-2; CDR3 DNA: TGTGCCAGCAGCCCATCGGGGGGGGTGACTGAAGCTTTCTTT; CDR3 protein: CASSPSGGVTEAFF
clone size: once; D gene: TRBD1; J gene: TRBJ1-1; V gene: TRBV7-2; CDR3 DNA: TGTGCCAGCAGCCTTACAGGGGGGACGAACACTGAAGCTTTCTTT; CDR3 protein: CASSLTGGTNTEAFF
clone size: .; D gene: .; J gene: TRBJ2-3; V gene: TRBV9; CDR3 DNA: TGTGCCAGCAGCCCTACGAGTGGGCGATTGGATACGCAGTATTTT; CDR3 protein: CASSPTSGRLDTQYF
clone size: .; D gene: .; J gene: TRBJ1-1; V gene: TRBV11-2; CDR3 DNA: TGTGCCAGCAGCTCGCCTCCGGGACTGTACACTGAAGCTTTCTTT; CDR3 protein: CASSSPPGLYTEAFF
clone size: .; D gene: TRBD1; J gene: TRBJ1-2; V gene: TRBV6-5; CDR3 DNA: TGTGCCAGCAGAAATACAGGGGGTGGAGGCTACACCTTC; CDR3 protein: CASRNTGGGGYTF
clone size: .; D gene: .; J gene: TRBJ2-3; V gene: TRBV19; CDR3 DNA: TGTGCCAGTAGTATCGGGCGGGGGCCGGGAGATACGCAGTATTTT; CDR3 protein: CASSIGRGPGDTQYF
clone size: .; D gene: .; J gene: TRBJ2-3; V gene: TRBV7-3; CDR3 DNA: TGTGCCAGCAGCTCCCCTAGCACAGATACGCAGTATTTT; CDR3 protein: CASSSPSTDTQYF
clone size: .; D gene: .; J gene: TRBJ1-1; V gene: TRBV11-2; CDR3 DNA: TGTGCCAGCAGCCGTCGTGGCGGAGGCACTGAAGCTTTCTTT; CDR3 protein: CASSRRGGGTEAFF
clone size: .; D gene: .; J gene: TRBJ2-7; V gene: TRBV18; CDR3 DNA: TGTGCCAGCTCGCATAGGATGGAGGGTTCCTACGAGCAGTACTTC; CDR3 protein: CASSHRMEGSYEQYF
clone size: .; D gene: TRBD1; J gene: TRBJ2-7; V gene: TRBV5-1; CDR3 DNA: TGCGCCAGCACTACTCCGGGACAGGGGACCGAGCAGTACTTC; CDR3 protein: CASTTPGQGTEQYF
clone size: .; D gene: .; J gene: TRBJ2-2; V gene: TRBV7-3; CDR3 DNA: TGTGCCAGCAGCTTATTAGGCCAGGGCACCGGGGAGCTGTTTTTT; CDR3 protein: CASSLLGQGTGELFF
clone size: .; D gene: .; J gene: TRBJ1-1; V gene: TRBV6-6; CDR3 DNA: TGTGCCAGCAGTTACTCGGGGCAGGCGACTGAAGCTTTCTTT; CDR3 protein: CASSYSGQATEAFF